Described below is a single T cell receptor beta chain sequence and its context. Its antigen is not known. The CDR3 contains 15 residues. Germline-derived CDR1 and CDR2 are MNHNY and SVGAGI (reference sequence). These data come from a study of monozygotic twins with inflammatory bowel disease. Study-wide points: Versus healthy twins, IBD patients showed fewer clonotypes shared with others, especially with disease activity.

TCRdb re-called the 5' RACE reads and gives one entry per CDR3 protein, without DNA. Its clone listing holds approximately 330,000 distinct CDR3 sequences. This chain joins TRBV6-6 and TRBJ2-2; as DNA is missing, the TRBD1 call by TCRdb cannot be tested. The source of this sequence is a human donor with ulcerative colitis or Crohn's disease, or a healthy co-twin of an affected twin (not recorded which). Sequencing input: blood. The CDR3 spells CASSYIAGANGELFF.